The 19 T cell receptor beta chains below come from one sample, sequenced in a study of control samples from healthy donors and cancer patients. The method was immunoSEQ multiplex PCR; TCRdb's version includes in-frame clones alone and lacks a portion of them. The sample contains about 160,000 clones, approximately 93% of which appear only once. Sequencing was done on a sample of blood. These receptor sequences come from a man aged 18 to 29 in good health.

V is TRBV28 and J is TRBJ1-6; D gene uncertain. This CDR3 is 15 amino acids long. Trimming took 5 bases from V and 10 from J, leaving 18 bases between them. CDR1 and CDR2 from the germline V gene are MDHEN and SYDVKM. CDR3 sequence: CASSTWVTRMSPLHF. The CDR3 coding sequence is TGTGCCAGCAGTACGTGGGTAACTAGAATGTCACCCCTCCACTTT.

The V and J genes are TRBV3-1 (or the pseudogene TRBV3-2) and TRBJ2-5; D possibly corresponds to TRBD2 (6 bases). Germline V CDR1 and CDR2: LGHDT, YNNKEL (reference sequence). The CDR3 is 15 amino acids. V was shortened by 0 bases and J by 0 bases, with 8 bases between the two germline ends. DNA of the CDR3: TGTGCCAGCAGCCAAGATTGGGGGGACCAAGAGACCCAGTACTTC. Translating it yields CASSQDWGDQETQYF.

The V call is TRBV5-1, the J call TRBJ2-2, with TRBD2 identical over 7 bases. The CDR3 totals 17 residues. J was trimmed by 6 bases and V by 2 bases; bases with no gene match: 13. In germline, CDR1 is SGHRS, CDR2 YFSETQ. The CDR3 nucleotides read TGCGCCAGCAGCTTCCAGGGAGGGGATGGGCGATCCGGGGAGCTGTTTTTT. This translates into CASSFQGGDGRSGELFF. Filled out from reference TRBV5-1 and TRBJ2-2, the complete variable domain reads KAGVTQTPRYLIKTRGQQVTLSCSPISGHRSVSWYQQTPGQGLQFLFEYFSETQRNKGNFPGRFSGRQFSNSRSEMNVSTLELGDSALYLCASSFQGGDGRSGELFFGEGSRLTVL.

The J gene is TRBJ1-1, the V gene TRBV9; D is possibly TRBD1 (6 bases). The CDR3 is 15 residues long. Trimming took 4 bases from V and 4 from J, leaving 17 bases between them. From germline, CDR1 is SGDLS and CDR2 YYNGEE. CDR3 amino acids: CASSPHRGLSTEAFF. CDR3 DNA: TGTGCCAGCAGCCCCCACCGGGGGCTCAGCACTGAAGCTTTCTTT.

The V and J genes are TRBV3-1 (or the pseudogene TRBV3-2) and TRBJ2-1, with 8 nucleotides matching TRBD2. Germline CDR1 reads LGHDT; CDR2 reads YNNKEL (reference sequence). The CDR3 runs to 17 residues. Trimming at V came to 1 base and at J to 4 bases, leaving 9 bases not matched to a gene. CDR3 sequence reads: CASSQGWTSSIYNEQFF. As DNA, the CDR3 is TGTGCCAGCAGCCAAGGTTGGACTAGCAGTATATACAATGAGCAGTTCTTC.

This chain connects TRBV27 to TRBJ2-7; D not certain. There are 14 residues in the CDR3. Looked up from germline, CDR1 is MNHEY and CDR2 is SMNVEV (reference sequence). Trimming left V 5 bases short and J 5 bases short, with 16 bases between. The CDR3 here is CASSTGLFGHEQYF. The CDR3 DNA reads as TGTGCCAGCAGTACCGGGCTCTTCGGCCACGAGCAGTACTTC.

This chain connects TRBV7-8 to TRBJ2-7; D not certain. The length of the CDR3 is 12 residues. Trimming cost V 5 bases and J 5 bases, with 10 bases left between them. CDR1 is SGHVS and CDR2 is FQNEAQ in the germline V gene. This CDR3 reads CASSVGPDEQYF. The CDR3 DNA follows: TGTGCCAGCAGCGTCGGGCCCGACGAGCAGTACTTC.

The chain employs TRBV10-3 and TRBJ2-6, with D perhaps TRBD2 (6 bases). V lost 8 bases to trimming and J lost 2 bases, with 13 bases between them. CDR1 and CDR2 from the germline V gene are ENHRY and SYGVKD. This CDR3 region has 15 residues. The CDR3 coding sequence is TGTGCCATCGACCGGGGGACTGCTGGGGCCAACGTCCTGACTTTC. Translated: CAIDRGTAGANVLTF.

The J gene is TRBJ1-2, the V gene TRBV10-3; D unclear. This CDR3 is 14 amino acids long. Germline V gives CDR1 ENHRY, CDR2 SYGVKD. V was trimmed by 3 bases and J by 5 bases, leaving 13 bases between them. This chain's CDR3 is CAISDLTELYGYTF. CDR3 nucleotide sequence: TGTGCCATCAGTGATCTTACAGAACTTTATGGCTACACCTTC.

Here the CDR3 reads CATSGGQSYNEQFF. The CDR3 region has the DNA TGCGCCACTAGCGGGGGGCAATCTTACAATGAGCAGTTCTTC. The rearrangement joins TRBV5-1 to TRBJ2-1; 11 bases map to TRBD2. The germline V gene has CDR1 SGHRS and CDR2 YFSETQ. The CDR3 contains 14 residues. J lost 4 bases, V lost 9 bases, and 6 bases had no gene match.

The chain employs TRBV20-1 and TRBJ1-2; D gene unclear. This CDR3 is built from 11 residues. Germline V CDR1 and CDR2: DFQATT, SNEGSKA (reference sequence). The V gene lost 8 bases and the J gene lost 2 bases, with 9 bases spanning the gap. The CDR3 protein is CSLWLNYGYTF. CDR3 sequence (DNA): TGCAGTCTGTGGCTCAACTATGGCTACACCTTC.

The V call is TRBV3-1 (or the pseudogene TRBV3-2), the J call TRBJ2-5, with 7 bases fitting TRBD2. The germline gives CDR1 LGHDT, CDR2 YNNKEL (reference sequence). Unmatched junction bases numbered 15, after V lost 4 bases and J lost 7 bases. The CDR3 has 16 residues. CDR3 nucleotides: TGTGCCAGCAGCCGGAGAGTGATGCGGGGGAAGTGGACCCAGTACTTC. Translating gives CASSRRVMRGKWTQYF.

The V and J genes are TRBV27 and TRBJ1-5, with D unresolved. The germline V gene encodes CDR1 MNHEY and CDR2 SMNVEV (reference sequence). CDR3 length: 13 residues. Between the trimmed V and J ends, which lost 3 bases and 3 bases, there was a span of 6 bases. The chain's CDR3 is CASSFGFNQPQHF. CDR3 sequence (DNA): TGTGCCAGCAGTTTCGGGTTCAATCAGCCCCAGCATTTT.

This rearrangement joins TRBV24-1 to TRBJ2-3, with TRBD1 matching over 7 bases. The germline gives CDR1 KGHDR, CDR2 SFDVKD. The CDR3 is 14 residues long. V lost 3 bases, J lost 12 bases, and 11 bases stayed unmatched. CDR3 residues: CATSDRLTGFRQYF. In nucleotides, the CDR3 is TGTGCCACCAGTGATCGCCTGACAGGGTTTAGACAGTATTTT.

This chain uses TRBV30 with TRBJ1-1; no reliable D call. Germline V lookup: CDR1 GTSNPN, CDR2 SVGIG (reference sequence). CDR3 length equals 12 residues. Trimming took 3 bases from V and 4 from J, leaving 9 bases between them. CDR3 sequence reads: CAWRGPGTEAFF. CDR3 nucleotides: TGTGCCTGGAGAGGGCCGGGCACTGAAGCTTTCTTT.

This chain joins TRBV14 and TRBJ1-2; D perhaps matches TRBD1 (5 bases). The V gene's germline CDR1 is SGHDN and CDR2 FVKESK. The germline V and J ends were trimmed by 0 bases and 6 bases, with 14 bases remaining between them. The CDR3 extends over 15 amino acids. This CDR3 is CASSQEGLGLHGYTF. CDR3 DNA: TGTGCCAGCAGCCAAGAAGGGCTGGGACTGCATGGCTACACCTTC.

The chain uses TRBV9 and TRBJ2-1; D unclear. Deletions cut 0 bases from V and 2 bases from J, with 9 bases between. This CDR3 comprises 15 residues. Germline V gene sequence: CDR1 SGDLS, CDR2 YYNGEE. The chain's CDR3 is CASSVGPSTYNEQFF. CDR3 DNA sequence: TGTGCCAGCAGCGTAGGGCCTAGTACCTACAATGAGCAGTTCTTC.

V and J are TRBV19 and TRBJ1-1; 9 bases align to TRBD1. This CDR3 has 18 residues. CDR1 LNHDA and CDR2 SQIVND come from the germline V gene (reference sequence). The trim removed 0 bases at V and 4 bases at J, leaving 12 bases unmatched. In DNA form, the CDR3 reads TGTGCCAGTAGTATAGACGGGACAGGGATCGGGCCTCTCACTGAAGCTTTCTTT. It encodes CASSIDGTGIGPLTEAFF.

The gene calls are TRBV29-1 and TRBJ2-7; 10 nucleotides align to TRBD1. V dropped 6 bases and J dropped 4; count of bases not matched to a gene: 9. The CDR3 is 14 amino acids. CDR1 and CDR2 from the germline V gene are SQVTM and ANQGSEA. CDR3 sequence reads: CSVFLPGQGYEQYF. In DNA form, the CDR3 reads TGCAGCGTCTTTCTACCGGGACAGGGGTACGAGCAGTACTTC.